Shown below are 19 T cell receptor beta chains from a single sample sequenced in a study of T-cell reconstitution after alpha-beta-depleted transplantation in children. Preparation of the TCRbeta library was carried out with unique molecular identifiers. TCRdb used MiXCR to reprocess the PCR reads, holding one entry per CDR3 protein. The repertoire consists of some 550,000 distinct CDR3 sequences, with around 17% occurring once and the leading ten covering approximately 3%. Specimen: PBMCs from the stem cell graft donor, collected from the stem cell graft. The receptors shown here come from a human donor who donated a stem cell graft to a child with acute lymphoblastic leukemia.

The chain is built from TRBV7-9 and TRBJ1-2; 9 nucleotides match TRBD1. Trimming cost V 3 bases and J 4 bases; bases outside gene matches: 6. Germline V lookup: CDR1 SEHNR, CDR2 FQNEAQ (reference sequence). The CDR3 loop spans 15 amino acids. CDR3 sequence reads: CASSFRQGEGYGYTF. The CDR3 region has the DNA TGTGCCAGCAGCTTTCGACAGGGGGAGGGCTATGGCTACACCTTC.

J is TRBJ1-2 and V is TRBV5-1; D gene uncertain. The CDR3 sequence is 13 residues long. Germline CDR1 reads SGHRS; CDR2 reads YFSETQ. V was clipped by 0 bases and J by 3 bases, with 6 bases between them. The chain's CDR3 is CASSLAPDYGYTF. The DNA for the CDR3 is TGCGCCAGCAGCTTGGCCCCAGACTATGGCTACACCTTC.

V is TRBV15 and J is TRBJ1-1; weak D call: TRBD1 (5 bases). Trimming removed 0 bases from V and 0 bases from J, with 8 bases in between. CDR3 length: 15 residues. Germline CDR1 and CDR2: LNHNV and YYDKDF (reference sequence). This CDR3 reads CATSRERQLNTEAFF. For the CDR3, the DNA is TGTGCCACCAGCAGAGAACGACAGCTGAACACTGAAGCTTTCTTT. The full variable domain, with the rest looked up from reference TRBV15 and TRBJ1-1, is DAMVIQNPRYQVTQFGKPVTLSCSQTLNHNVMYWYQQKSSQAPKLLFHYYDKDFNNEADTPDNFQSRRPNTSFCFLDIRSPGLGDTAMYLCATSRERQLNTEAFFGQGTRLTVV.

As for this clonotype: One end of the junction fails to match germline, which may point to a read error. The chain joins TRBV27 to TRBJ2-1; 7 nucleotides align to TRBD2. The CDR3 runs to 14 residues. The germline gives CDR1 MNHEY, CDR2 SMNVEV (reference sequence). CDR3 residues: CASSAGAVYNERFF. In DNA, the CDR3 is TGTGCCAGCAGTGCGGGAGCGGTCTACAATGAGCGGTTCTTC.

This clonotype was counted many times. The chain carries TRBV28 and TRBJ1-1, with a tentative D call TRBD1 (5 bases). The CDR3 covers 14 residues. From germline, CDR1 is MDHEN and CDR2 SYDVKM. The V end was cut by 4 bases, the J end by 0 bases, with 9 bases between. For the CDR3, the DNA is TGTGCCAGCAGTTCCCCGGGACTGAACACTGAAGCTTTCTTT. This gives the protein CASSSPGLNTEAFF.

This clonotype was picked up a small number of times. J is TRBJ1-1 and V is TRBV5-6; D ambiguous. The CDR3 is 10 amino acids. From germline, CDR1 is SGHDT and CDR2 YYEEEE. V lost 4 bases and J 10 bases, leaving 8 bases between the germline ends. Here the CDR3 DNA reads TGTGCCAGCAGCCTTGTGGGAGCTTTCTTT. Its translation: CASSLVGAFF.

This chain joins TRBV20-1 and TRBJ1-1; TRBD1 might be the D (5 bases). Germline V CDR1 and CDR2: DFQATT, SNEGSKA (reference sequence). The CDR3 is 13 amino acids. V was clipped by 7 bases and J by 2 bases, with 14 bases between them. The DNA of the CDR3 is TGCAGTGTTCCCTCCAGGGTTAACACTGAAGCTTTCTTT. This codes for CSVPSRVNTEAFF.

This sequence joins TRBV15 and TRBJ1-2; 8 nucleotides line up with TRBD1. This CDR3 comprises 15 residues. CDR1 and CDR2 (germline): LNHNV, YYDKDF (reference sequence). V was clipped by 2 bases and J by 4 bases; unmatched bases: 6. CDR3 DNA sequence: TGTGCCACCAGCAGACAGGGGGCTCTCAGCTATGGCTACACCTTC. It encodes CATSRQGALSYGYTF.

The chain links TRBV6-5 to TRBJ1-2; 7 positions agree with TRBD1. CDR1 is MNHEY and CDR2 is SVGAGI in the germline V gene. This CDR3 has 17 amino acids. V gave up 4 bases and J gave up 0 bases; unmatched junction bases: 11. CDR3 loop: CASSSRDSVGANYGYTF. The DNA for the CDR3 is TGTGCCAGCAGTTCTCGGGACAGTGTAGGAGCTAACTATGGCTACACCTTC.

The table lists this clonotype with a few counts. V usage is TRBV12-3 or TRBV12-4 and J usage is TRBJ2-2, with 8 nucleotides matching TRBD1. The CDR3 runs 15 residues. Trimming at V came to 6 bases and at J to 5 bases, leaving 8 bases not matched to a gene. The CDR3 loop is CASRPQGAVTGELFF. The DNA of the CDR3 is TGTGCCAGCAGACCTCAGGGGGCGGTTACCGGGGAGCTGTTTTTT.

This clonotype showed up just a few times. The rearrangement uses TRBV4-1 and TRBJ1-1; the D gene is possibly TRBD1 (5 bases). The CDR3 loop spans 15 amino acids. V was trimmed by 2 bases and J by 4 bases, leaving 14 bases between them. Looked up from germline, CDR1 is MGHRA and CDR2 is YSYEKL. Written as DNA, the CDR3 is TGCGCCAGCAGCCAACCCTCAGGGTTGGCCACTGAAGCTTTCTTT. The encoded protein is CASSQPSGLATEAFF.

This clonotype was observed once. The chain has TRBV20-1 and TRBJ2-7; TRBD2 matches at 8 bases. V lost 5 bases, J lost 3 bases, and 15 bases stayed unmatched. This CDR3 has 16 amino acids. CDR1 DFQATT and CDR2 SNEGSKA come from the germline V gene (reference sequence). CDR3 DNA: TGCAGTGCTTCTTTCCGCCCGGGAGGGCCGAACTACGAGCAGTACTTC. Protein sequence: CSASFRPGGPNYEQYF.

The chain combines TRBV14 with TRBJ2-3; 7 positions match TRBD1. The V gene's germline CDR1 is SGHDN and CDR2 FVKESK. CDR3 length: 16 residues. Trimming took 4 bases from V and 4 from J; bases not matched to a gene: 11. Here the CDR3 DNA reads TGTGCCAGCAGCCCCCTCGGACAGGAGGTCCCAGATACGCAGTATTTT. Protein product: CASSPLGQEVPDTQYF.

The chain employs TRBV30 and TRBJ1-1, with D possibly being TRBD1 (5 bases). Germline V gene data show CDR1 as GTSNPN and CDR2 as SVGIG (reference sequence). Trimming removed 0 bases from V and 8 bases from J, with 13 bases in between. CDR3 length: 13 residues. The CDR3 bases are TGTGCCTGGAGTGTACAGGTACCGGGGGAAGCTTTCTTT. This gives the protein CAWSVQVPGEAFF.

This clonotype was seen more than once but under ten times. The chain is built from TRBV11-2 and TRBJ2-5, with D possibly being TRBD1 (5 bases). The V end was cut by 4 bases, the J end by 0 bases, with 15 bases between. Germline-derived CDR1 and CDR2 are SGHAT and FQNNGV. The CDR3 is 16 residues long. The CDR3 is CASSSEGRTYQETQYF. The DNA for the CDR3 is TGTGCCAGCAGCTCCGAAGGGCGGACATACCAAGAGACCCAGTACTTC. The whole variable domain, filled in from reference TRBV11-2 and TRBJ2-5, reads EAGVAQSPRYKIIEKRQSVAFWCNPISGHATLYWYQQILGQGPKLLIQFQNNGVVDDSQLPKDRFSAERLKGVDSTLKIQPAKLEDSAVYLCASSSEGRTYQETQYFGPGTRLLVL.

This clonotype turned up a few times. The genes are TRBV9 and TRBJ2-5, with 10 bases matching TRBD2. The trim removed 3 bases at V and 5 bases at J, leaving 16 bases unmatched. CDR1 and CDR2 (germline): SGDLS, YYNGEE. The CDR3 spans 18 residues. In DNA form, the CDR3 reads TGTGCCAGCAGCGCCCCAGGGACTAGCGCCCCGGAAGGGGAGACCCAGTACTTC. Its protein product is CASSAPGTSAPEGETQYF. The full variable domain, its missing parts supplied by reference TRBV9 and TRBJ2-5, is DSGVTQTPKHLITATGQRVTLRCSPRSGDLSVYWYQQSLDQGLQFLIQYYNGEERAKGNILERFSAQQFPDLHSELNLSSLELGDSALYFCASSAPGTSAPEGETQYFGPGTRLLVL.

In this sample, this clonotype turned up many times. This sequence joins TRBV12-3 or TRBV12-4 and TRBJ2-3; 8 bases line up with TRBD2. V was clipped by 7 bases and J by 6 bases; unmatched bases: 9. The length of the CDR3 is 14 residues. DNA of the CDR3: TGTGCCAGCATAGAGCGGGAGAGTAGGGATACGCAGTATTTT. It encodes CASIERESRDTQYF.

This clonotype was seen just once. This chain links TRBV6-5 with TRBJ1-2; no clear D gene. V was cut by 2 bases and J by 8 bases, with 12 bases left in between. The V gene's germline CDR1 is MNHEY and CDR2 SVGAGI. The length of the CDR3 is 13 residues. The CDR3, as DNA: TGTGCCAGCAGTTACGGACTGCCGGGGGGCTACACCTTC. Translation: CASSYGLPGGYTF.

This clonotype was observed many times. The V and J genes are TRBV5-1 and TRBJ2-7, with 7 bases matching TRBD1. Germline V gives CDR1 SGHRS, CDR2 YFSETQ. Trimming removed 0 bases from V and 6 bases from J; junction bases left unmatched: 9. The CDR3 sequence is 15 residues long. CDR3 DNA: TGCGCCAGCAGCTTGGCCATCCTAGGGGGCGGCGAGCAGTACTTC. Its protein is CASSLAILGGGEQYF.